Reported below is one T cell receptor (beta chain). Its antigen is not known. The sample belongs to a study of blood T cells in healthy people across ages. Regarding the study as a whole: Because sorting was not performed, PBMCs prevented conclusive naive versus antigen-experienced comparison. Age showed a roughly linear inverse relationship with TCR beta diversity per million T cells.

The authors ran a second PCR of 7 to 11 cycles using a sample-barcoded 5' primer and a J-beta primer mix. Every cDNA molecule carried a tag from a template-switch adaptor bearing 12 random nucleotides. MiXCR, run by TCRdb on the 5' RACE reads, gives a single entry per CDR3 protein. The top ten hold under 8% of the sample, which has around 1,500,000 distinct CDR3 sequences, approximately 42% seen once. The germline V gene encodes CDR1 MNHEY and CDR2 SMNVEV (reference sequence). The CDR3 contains 14 residues. Between the trimmed V and J ends, which lost 3 bases and 4 bases, there was a span of 12 bases.

This chain joins TRBV27 and TRBJ1-2; D gene unclear. This TCR derives from a woman between 18 and 29 years old in good health. The sequenced material came from blood. The CDR3 loop is CASSFSLLAYGYTF. In nucleotides, the CDR3 is TGTGCCAGCAGTTTTTCGCTCCTCGCCTATGGCTACACCTTC.